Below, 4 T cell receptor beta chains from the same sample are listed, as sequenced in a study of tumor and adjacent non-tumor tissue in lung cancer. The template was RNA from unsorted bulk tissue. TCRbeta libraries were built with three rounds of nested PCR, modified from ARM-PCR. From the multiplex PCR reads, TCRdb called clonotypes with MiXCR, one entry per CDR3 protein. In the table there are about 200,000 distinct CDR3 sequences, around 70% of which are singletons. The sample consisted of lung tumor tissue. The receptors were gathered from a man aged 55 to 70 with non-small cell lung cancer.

CDR3 residues: CSARRQGTGTQYF. The DNA for the CDR3 is TGCAGTGCTAGGCGACAGGGCACAGGGACCCAGTACTTC. V gene TRBV20-1 combines with J gene TRBJ2-5; 7 bases align to TRBD1. The V gene's germline CDR1 is DFQATT and CDR2 SNEGSKA (reference sequence). V gave up 3 bases and J gave up 7 bases; unmatched junction bases: 8. This CDR3 region has 13 residues.

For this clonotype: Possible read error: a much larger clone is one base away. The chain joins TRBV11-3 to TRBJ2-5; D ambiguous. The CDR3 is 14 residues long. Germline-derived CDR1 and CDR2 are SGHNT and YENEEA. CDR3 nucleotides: TGTACCAGCAGCCCCTCGGGCGGCCAAGAGACCCAGTACTTC. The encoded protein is CTSSPSGGQETQYF.

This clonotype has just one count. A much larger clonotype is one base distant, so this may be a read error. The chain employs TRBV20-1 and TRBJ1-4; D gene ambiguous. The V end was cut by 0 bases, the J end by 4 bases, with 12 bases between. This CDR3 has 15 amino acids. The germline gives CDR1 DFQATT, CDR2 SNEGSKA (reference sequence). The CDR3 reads CSAREGIPINEKLFF. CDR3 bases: TGCAGTGCTAGAGAAGGGATCCCCATTAATGAAAAACTGTTTTTT.

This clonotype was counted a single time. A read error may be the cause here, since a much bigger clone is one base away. The CDR3 protein is CASAPRIGLTGELFF. The CDR3 coding sequence is TGCGCCAGCGCCCCTCGGATAGGGCTTACCGGGGAGCTGTTTTTT. The chain recombines TRBV5-1 with TRBJ2-2, with D hard to call. The CDR3 covers 15 residues. Looked up from germline, CDR1 is SGHRS and CDR2 is YFSETQ. V was shortened by 7 bases and J by 5 bases, with 18 bases between the two germline ends.